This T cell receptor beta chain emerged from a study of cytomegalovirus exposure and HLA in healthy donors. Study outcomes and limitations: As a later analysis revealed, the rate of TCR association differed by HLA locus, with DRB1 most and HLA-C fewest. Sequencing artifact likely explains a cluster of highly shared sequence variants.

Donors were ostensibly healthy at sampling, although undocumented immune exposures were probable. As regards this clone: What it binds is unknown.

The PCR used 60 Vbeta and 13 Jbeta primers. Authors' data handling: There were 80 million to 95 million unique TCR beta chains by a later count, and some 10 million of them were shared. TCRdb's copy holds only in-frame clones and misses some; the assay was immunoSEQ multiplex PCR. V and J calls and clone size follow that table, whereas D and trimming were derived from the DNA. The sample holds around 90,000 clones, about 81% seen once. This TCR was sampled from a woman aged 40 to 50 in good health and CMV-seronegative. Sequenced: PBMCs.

CDR3 residues: CASSYSTSWSEQFF. The CDR3 DNA reads as TGTGCCAGCAGTTACTCGACTAGCTGGAGTGAGCAGTTCTTC. The rearrangement links TRBV6-5 to TRBJ2-1; 7 bases are shared with TRBD2. V shed 0 bases and J 9 bases; nucleotides not matched to a gene: 5. There are 14 residues in the CDR3. In germline, CDR1 is MNHEY, CDR2 SVGAGI.